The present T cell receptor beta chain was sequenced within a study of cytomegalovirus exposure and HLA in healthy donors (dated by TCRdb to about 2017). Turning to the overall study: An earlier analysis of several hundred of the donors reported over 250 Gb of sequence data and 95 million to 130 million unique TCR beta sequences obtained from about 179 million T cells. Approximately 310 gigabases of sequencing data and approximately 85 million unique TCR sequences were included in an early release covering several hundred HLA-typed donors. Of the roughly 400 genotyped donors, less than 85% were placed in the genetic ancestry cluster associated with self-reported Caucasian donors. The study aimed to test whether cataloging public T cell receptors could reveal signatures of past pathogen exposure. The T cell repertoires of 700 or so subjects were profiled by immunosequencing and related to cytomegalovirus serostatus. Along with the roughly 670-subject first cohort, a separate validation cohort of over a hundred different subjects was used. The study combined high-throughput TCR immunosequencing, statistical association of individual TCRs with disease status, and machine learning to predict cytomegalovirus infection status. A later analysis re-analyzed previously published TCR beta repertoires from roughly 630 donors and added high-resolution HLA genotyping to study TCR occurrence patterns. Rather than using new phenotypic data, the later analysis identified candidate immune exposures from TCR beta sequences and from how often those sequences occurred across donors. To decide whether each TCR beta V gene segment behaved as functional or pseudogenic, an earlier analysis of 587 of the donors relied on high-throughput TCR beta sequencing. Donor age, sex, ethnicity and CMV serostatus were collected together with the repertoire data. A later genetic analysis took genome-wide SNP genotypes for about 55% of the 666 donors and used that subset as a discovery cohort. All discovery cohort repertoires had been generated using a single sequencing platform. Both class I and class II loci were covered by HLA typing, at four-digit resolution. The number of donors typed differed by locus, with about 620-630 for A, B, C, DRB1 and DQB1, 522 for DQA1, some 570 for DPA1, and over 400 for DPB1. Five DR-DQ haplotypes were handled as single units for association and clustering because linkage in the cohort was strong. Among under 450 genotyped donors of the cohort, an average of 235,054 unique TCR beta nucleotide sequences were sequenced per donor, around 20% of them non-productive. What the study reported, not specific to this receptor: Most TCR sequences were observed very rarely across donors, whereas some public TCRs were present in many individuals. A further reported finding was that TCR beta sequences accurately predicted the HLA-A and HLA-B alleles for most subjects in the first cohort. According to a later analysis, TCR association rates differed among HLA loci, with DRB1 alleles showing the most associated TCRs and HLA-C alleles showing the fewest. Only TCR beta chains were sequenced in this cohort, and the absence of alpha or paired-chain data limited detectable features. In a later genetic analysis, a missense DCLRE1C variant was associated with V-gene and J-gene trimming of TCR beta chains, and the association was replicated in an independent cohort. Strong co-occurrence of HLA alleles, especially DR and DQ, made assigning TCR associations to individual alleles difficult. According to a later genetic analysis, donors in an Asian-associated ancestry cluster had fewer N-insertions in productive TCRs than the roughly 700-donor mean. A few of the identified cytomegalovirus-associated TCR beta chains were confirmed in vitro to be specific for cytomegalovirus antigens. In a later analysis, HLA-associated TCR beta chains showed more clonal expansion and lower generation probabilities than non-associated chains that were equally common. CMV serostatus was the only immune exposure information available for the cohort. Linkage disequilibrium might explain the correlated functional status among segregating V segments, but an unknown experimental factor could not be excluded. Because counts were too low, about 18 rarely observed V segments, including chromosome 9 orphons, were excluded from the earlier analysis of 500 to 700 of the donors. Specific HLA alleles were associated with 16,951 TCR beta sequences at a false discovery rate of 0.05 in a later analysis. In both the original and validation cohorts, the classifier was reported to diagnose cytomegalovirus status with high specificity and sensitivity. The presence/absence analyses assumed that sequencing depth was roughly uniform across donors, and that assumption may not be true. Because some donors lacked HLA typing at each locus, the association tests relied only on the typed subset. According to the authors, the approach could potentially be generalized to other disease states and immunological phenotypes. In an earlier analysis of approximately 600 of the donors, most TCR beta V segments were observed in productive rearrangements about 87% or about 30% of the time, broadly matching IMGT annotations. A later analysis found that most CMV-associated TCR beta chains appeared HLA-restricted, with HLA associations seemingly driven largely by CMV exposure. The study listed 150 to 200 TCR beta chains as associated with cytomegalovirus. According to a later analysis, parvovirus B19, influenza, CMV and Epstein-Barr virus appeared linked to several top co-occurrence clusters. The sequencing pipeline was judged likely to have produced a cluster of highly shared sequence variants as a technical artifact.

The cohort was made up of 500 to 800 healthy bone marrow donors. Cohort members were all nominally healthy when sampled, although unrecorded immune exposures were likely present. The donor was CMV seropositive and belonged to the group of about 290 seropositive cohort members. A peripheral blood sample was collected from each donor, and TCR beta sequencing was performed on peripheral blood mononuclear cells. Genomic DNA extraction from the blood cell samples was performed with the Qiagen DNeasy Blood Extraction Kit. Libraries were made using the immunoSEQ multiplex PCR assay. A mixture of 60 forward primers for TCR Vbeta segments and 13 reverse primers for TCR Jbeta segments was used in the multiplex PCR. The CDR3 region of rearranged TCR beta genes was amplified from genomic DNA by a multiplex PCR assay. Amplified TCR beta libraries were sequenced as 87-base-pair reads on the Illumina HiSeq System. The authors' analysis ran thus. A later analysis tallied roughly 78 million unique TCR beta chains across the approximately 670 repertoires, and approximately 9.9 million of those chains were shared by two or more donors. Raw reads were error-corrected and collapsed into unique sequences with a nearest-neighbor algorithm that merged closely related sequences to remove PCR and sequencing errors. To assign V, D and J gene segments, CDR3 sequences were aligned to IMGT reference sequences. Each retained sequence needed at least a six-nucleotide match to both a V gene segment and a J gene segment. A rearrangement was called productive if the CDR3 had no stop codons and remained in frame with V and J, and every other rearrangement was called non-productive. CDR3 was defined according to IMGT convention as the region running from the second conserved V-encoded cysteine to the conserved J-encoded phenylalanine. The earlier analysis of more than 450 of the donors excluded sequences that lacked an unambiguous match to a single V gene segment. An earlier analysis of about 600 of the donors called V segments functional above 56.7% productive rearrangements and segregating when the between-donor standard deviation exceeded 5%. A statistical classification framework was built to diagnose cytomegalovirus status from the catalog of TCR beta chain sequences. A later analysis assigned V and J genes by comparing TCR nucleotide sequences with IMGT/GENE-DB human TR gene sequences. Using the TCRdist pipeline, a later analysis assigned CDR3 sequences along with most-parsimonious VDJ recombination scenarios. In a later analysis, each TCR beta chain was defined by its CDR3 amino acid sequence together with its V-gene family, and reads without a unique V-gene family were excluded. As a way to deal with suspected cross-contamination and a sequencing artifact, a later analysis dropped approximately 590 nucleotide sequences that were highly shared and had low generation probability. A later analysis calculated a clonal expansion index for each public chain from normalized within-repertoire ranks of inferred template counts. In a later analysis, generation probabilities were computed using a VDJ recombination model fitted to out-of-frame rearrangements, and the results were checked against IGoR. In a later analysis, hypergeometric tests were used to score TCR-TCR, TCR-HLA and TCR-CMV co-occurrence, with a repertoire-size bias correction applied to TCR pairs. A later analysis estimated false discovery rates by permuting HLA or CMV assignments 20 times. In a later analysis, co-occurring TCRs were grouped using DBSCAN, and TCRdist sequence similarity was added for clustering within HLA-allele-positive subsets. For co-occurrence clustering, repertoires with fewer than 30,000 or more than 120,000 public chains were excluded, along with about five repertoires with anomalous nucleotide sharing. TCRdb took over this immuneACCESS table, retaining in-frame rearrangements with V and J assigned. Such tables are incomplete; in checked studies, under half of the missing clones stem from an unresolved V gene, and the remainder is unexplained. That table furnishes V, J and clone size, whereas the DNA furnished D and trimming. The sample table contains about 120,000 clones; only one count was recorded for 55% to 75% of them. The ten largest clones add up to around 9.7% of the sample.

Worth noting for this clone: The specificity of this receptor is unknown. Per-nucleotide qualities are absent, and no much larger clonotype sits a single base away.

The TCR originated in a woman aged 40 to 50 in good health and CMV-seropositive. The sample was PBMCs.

At the DNA level, the sequence is TGCGCCAGCAGCCAAGTTTCCCCGGACAGCGCTGAAAAACTGTTTTTT. Translation gives CASSQVSPDSAEKLFF. The sequence joins TRBV4-3 to TRBJ1-4, with TRBD1 perhaps the D gene, on 6 matching bases. Reading the germline V gene gives CDR1 LGHNA and CDR2 YSLEER. V loses 1 base of germline sequence and J loses 7 bases, and the interval between the two ends is 16 bases. Its CDR3 holds 16 amino acids, cysteine through phenylalanine. Only the CDR3 DNA stays, 48 bases, in frame from base 1.